This is a list of T cell receptor beta chains from one sample in a study of blood T cell repertoires in COVID-19. Generated by immunoSEQ multiplex PCR, the TCRdb table keeps only in-frame clones and is missing some. The sample holds about 180,000 clones, less than 90% seen once. Sample: peripheral blood. These receptor sequences come from a man between 65 and 85 years old with active or convalescent COVID-19. The CDR3 runs from the conserved cysteine through the conserved F or W. A D gene is named only where the DNA matches it firmly. Clone sizes are given selectively: once, few, many, or a class where the clone is expanded.

D gene: TRBD1
V gene: TRBV7-9
clone size: -
J gene: TRBJ2-5
CDR3 DNA: TGTGCCAGCAGCTTAGCGGCAGGGGGCCAAGAGACCCAGTACTTC
CDR3 protein: CASSLAAGGQETQYF

D gene: TRBD1
V gene: TRBV29-1
clone size: -
J gene: TRBJ1-1
CDR3 DNA: TGCAGCGTCACCGGGACAGGGGGCACTGAAGCTTTCTTT
CDR3 protein: CSVTGTGGTEAFF

D gene: -
V gene: TRBV9
clone size: -
J gene: TRBJ1-2
CDR3 DNA: TGTGCCAGCAGCGTAGATTCAGGGCCCCATAGAGGTGGCTACACCTTC
CDR3 protein: CASSVDSGPHRGGYTF

D gene: -
V gene: TRBV28
clone size: -
J gene: TRBJ1-5
CDR3 DNA: TGTGCCAGCAGAGGGACACCGGTCAGCAATCAGCCCCAGCATTTT
CDR3 protein: CASRGTPVSNQPQHF

D gene: -
V gene: TRBV7-2
clone size: -
J gene: TRBJ2-7
CDR3 DNA: TGTGCCAGCAGCTCGGGGACTTACGAGCAGTACTTC
CDR3 protein: CASSSGTYEQYF

D gene: -
V gene: TRBV7-2
clone size: -
J gene: TRBJ1-2
CDR3 DNA: TGTGCCAGCAGCGATTCTCAGGGCAATGGCTACACCTTC
CDR3 protein: CASSDSQGNGYTF

D gene: TRBD1
V gene: TRBV7-2
clone size: -
J gene: TRBJ1-6
CDR3 DNA: TGTGCCAGCAGCTTATCCAAACGGACAGGGGGGAATTCACCCCTCCACTTT
CDR3 protein: CASSLSKRTGGNSPLHF

D gene: -
V gene: TRBV11-2
clone size: -
J gene: TRBJ2-7
CDR3 DNA: TGTGCCAGCAGCTTAGGTCCAGGTTCCTACGAGCAGTACTTC
CDR3 protein: CASSLGPGSYEQYF

D gene: -
V gene: TRBV19
clone size: once
J gene: TRBJ2-3
CDR3 DNA: TGTGCCAGTAGTTCGGGACACCGCACAGATACGCAGTATTTT
CDR3 protein: CASSSGHRTDTQYF

D gene: -
V gene: TRBV6-5
clone size: few
J gene: TRBJ1-5
CDR3 DNA: TGTGCCAGCACGCGGGGACCTAATAGCAATCAGCCCCAGCATTTT
CDR3 protein: CASTRGPNSNQPQHF

D gene: -
V gene: TRBV6-6
clone size: -
J gene: TRBJ1-1
CDR3 DNA: TGTGCCAGCAGTTTCACGACAGCTTCTACTGAAGCTTTCTTT
CDR3 protein: CASSFTTASTEAFF

D gene: TRBD1
V gene: TRBV24-1
clone size: -
J gene: TRBJ1-1
CDR3 DNA: TGTGCCACCAGTGATCCTGGACAGGGGGGAGGTGAAGCTTTCTTT
CDR3 protein: CATSDPGQGGGEAFF

D gene: -
V gene: TRBV30
clone size: few
J gene: TRBJ1-5
CDR3 DNA: TGTGCCTGGAGTGTACGAGGTCGGGGCAATCAGCCCCAGCATTTT
CDR3 protein: CAWSVRGRGNQPQHF

D gene: TRBD1
V gene: TRBV6-6
clone size: -
J gene: TRBJ2-5
CDR3 DNA: TGTGCCAGCAGTTCCTCAAGGACAGGGAGGGAGACCCAGTACTTC
CDR3 protein: CASSSSRTGRETQYF

D gene: -
V gene: TRBV25-1
clone size: -
J gene: TRBJ1-2
CDR3 DNA: TGTGCCAGCAGTAGGGGGAAGAGTGGCTACACCTTC
CDR3 protein: CASSRGKSGYTF

D gene: TRBD2
V gene: TRBV7-2
clone size: -
J gene: TRBJ2-2
CDR3 DNA: TGTGCCAGCAGCCAGACTAGCGGGGTGAACACCGGGGAGCTGTTTTTT
CDR3 protein: CASSQTSGVNTGELFF

D gene: TRBD1
V gene: TRBV10-1
clone size: -
J gene: TRBJ2-1
CDR3 DNA: TGCGCCAGCAGGAGGGGGACAGGAGGTTACAATGAGCAGTTCTTC
CDR3 protein: CASRRGTGGYNEQFF

D gene: -
V gene: TRBV4-1
clone size: -
J gene: TRBJ1-2
CDR3 DNA: TGCGCCAGCAGCCAGGGGCTGTCCTATGGCTACACCTTC
CDR3 protein: CASSQGLSYGYTF

D gene: TRBD1
V gene: TRBV15
clone size: once
J gene: TRBJ1-2
CDR3 DNA: TGTGCCACCAGCAGAGGGGGACAGGGCAAATCACGAGGTGGCTACACCTTC
CDR3 protein: CATSRGGQGKSRGGYTF

D gene: -
V gene: TRBV6-5
clone size: -
J gene: TRBJ1-4
CDR3 DNA: TGTGCCAGCACGGTCTTTGAAAAACTGTTTTTT
CDR3 protein: CASTVFEKLFF

D gene: TRBD2
V gene: TRBV11-3
clone size: -
J gene: TRBJ2-1
CDR3 DNA: TGTGCCAGCAGCTTAGGGGGGGCGGGAGGCTCCTACAATGAGCAGTTCTTC
CDR3 protein: CASSLGGAGGSYNEQFF

D gene: -
V gene: TRBV7-9
clone size: -
J gene: TRBJ1-1
CDR3 DNA: TGTGCCAGCAGCTTACAGGGTTATAGCACTGAAGCTTTCTTT
CDR3 protein: CASSLQGYSTEAFF

D gene: TRBD2
V gene: TRBV6-4
clone size: -
J gene: TRBJ2-1
CDR3 DNA: TGTGCCAGCAGTGACTTGGGCGGGAGGGCCGACAATGAGCAGTTCTTC
CDR3 protein: CASSDLGGRADNEQFF